The sample holds a few counts of the clone carrying this T cell receptor beta chain. The source of the sample is a study of patients and donors after allogeneic stem cell transplantation. Trimming removed 1 base from V and 8 bases from J, with 13 bases in between. Germline values: CDR1 SGHRS, CDR2 YFSETQ. The CDR3 runs to 14 residues. One entry per CDR3 protein results from TCRdb running MiXCR on the RT-PCR reads. This table holds over 350,000 distinct CDR3 sequences, approximately 16% found once. The source material was blood, either unsorted or a sorted T cell fraction (not recorded which). V is TRBV5-1 and J is TRBJ2-1; tentatively, D is TRBD1 (5 bases). The sequence came from a human donor who was either an allogeneic HSCT recipient or a stem cell or donor lymphocyte infusion donor (not recorded which). It is not recorded whose cells these are; they may come from a transplant donor. CDR3: CASSLPRTRDEQFF. The CDR3 DNA sequence: TGCGCCAGCAGCTTGCCCAGAACCAGGGATGAGCAGTTCTTC. The full variable domain, completed using reference TRBV5-1 and TRBJ2-1, is KAGVTQTPRYLIKTRGQQVTLSCSPISGHRSVSWYQQTPGQGLQFLFEYFSETQRNKGNFPGRFSGRQFSNSRSEMNVSTLELGDSALYLCASSLPRTRDEQFFGPGTRLTVL.